Detailed here is one T cell receptor beta chain. Its antigen remains unknown. The sample is drawn from a study of cytomegalovirus exposure and HLA in healthy donors. Notes on the study in general: Immune exposure data for these donors was limited to CMV serostatus. Follow-up analysis found HLA locus-dependent TCR association rates, highest for DRB1 and lowest for HLA-C. According to an earlier analysis, most TCR beta V segments yielded productive rearrangements about 90% or about 30% of the time.

With 60 Vbeta and 13 Jbeta primers, the PCR was carried out. Assay used: immunoSEQ multiplex PCR; TCRdb lists only in-frame clones, some missing. The listing contains over 55,000 clones. This CDR3 is built from 15 residues. The chain carries TRBV12-2 and TRBJ2-7; TRBD1 reflects the table's D call only, with no check against the DNA. TRBV12-2 is a pseudogene. This TCR came from a male donor in good health and CMV-seronegative. Material for sequencing was PBMCs. The CDR3 DNA sequence: TGTGCAAGTCGTCCCCCGGGACAGGGAGGCTACGAGCAGTACTTC. It yields the protein CASRPPGQGGYEQYF.